This TCR beta chain was sequenced during a study of PD-L1 blockade in urothelial cancer. Looking at the study overall: Patients commenced intravenous atezolizumab, 1,200 mg every 3 weeks, in about 2014. Blood analysis was done at 3 weeks (second dose) and 6 weeks after treatment began.

The protocol was immunoSEQ multiplex PCR, while the TCRdb copy is restricted to in-frame clones and leaves out a portion. Of 38,000 or so clones in the sample, around 84% were seen once. Time point reported: peripheral blood 6 weeks after treatment start. CDR3 length: 14 amino acids. Trimming took 6 bases from V and 0 from J, leaving 11 bases between them. Germline CDR1 is SGHRS and CDR2 is YFSETQ. The TCR originated in a man aged 35 to 55 with urothelial cancer. The chain joins TRBV5-1 to TRBJ2-3, with D possibly matching TRBD2 (6 bases). Sequenced material: PBMCs, taken around atezolizumab (anti-PD-L1) treatment. As DNA, the CDR3 is TGCGCCAGCATGGGCGGGGACAGCACAGATACGCAGTATTTT. The encoded protein is CASMGGDSTDTQYF.